This T cell receptor beta chain was profiled in a study of CD8 T cells in ankylosing spondylitis. This clonotype was detected only a few times. What it binds is not known. Whole-study results and caveats: Researchers reportedly found disease-linked clones significantly enriched in matched ankylosing spondylitis synovial fluid. Earlier literature documents some of the motif variants in reactive arthritis synovial fluid and blood.

TCRdb fed the 5' RACE reads into MiXCR, producing one record per CDR3 protein. Among approximately 340,000 distinct CDR3 sequences listed, about 15% were seen once. This TCR was recovered from a male donor with ankylosing spondylitis or in good health (not recorded which). Sequencing was carried out using blood, either unsorted or a sorted T cell fraction (not recorded which).

The DNA of the CDR3 is TGTGCCAGTAGCCCGGACAGGGCTGCGACAGATACGCAGTATTTT. Translated, it gives CASSPDRAATDTQYF. This chain uses TRBV19 with TRBJ2-3, with 8 bases lining up with TRBD1. Trimming took 6 bases from V and 3 from J; bases not matched to a gene: 8. CDR3 length: 15 residues. Germline assignment: CDR1 LNHDA and CDR2 SQIVND (reference sequence).